This T cell receptor (beta chain) was sequenced during a study of blood T cell repertoires in COVID-19. At the level of the study: Material from acute and convalescent COVID-19 was sourced from the United States, Italy and Spain.

Libraries were prepared by immunoSEQ multiplex PCR; TCRdb keeps only in-frame clonotypes and omits some of them. The repertoire holds 300,000 to 350,000 clones, roughly 87% seen once, with approximately 1% in the top ten. Which cohort a participant joined came from the clinical history participants gave. Trimming cost V 0 bases and J 5 bases; bases outside gene matches: 3. The germline gives CDR1 SGHVS, CDR2 FQNEAQ. The CDR3 covers 15 residues. Sequencing was performed on PBMCs or T cells enriched from blood (not recorded which). The TCR originated in a woman aged 25 to 39 who had recovered from COVID-19. The chain links TRBV7-8 to TRBJ1-3; 8 bases fit TRBD1. The CDR3 reads CASSLADRDRNTIYF. The CDR3, as DNA: TGTGCCAGCAGCTTAGCGGACAGGGATAGAAACACCATATATTTT.